This T cell receptor (beta chain) was captured by sequencing in a study of shared clonotypes between healthy human individuals. Here immunoSEQ multiplex PCR was the method, and the copy in TCRdb shows in-frame clones only, minus some. This table has 550,000 to 800,000 clones, less than 85% appearing once. This CDR3 spans 14 amino acids. The V gene lost 3 bases and the J gene lost 1 base, with 9 bases spanning the gap. CDR1 and CDR2 (germline): MNHEY, SMNVEV (reference sequence). This clone was counted at least ten times. Its antigen remains unidentified. Overall study results and limits: Clonotype sharing levels among donors were expected to vary with sequencing depth. Only blood underwent sampling, and tissue repertoires likely differ.

The chain combines TRBV27 with TRBJ2-5; D unresolved. The TCR was taken from a woman younger than 45 in good health. The sample consisted of memory CD4+ T cells sorted from blood. Documented subset: CD45RA-negative fraction. CDR3 nucleotide sequence: TGTGCCAGCAGTTTGCGACCCTCCCAAGAGACCCAGTACTTC. It is translated as CASSLRPSQETQYF.